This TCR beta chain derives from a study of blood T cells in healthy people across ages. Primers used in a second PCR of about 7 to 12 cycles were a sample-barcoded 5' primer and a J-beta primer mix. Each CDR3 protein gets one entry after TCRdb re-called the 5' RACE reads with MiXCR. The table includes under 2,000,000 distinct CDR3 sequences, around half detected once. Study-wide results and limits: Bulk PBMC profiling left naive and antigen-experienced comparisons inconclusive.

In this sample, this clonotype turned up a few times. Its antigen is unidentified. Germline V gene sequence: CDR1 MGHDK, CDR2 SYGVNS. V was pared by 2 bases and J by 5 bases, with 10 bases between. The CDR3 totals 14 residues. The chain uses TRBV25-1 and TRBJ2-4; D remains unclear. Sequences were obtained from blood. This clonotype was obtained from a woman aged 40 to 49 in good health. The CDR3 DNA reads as TGTGCCAGCAGTGAAAGGAACAGCCAAAACATTCAGTACTTC. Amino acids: CASSERNSQNIQYF.